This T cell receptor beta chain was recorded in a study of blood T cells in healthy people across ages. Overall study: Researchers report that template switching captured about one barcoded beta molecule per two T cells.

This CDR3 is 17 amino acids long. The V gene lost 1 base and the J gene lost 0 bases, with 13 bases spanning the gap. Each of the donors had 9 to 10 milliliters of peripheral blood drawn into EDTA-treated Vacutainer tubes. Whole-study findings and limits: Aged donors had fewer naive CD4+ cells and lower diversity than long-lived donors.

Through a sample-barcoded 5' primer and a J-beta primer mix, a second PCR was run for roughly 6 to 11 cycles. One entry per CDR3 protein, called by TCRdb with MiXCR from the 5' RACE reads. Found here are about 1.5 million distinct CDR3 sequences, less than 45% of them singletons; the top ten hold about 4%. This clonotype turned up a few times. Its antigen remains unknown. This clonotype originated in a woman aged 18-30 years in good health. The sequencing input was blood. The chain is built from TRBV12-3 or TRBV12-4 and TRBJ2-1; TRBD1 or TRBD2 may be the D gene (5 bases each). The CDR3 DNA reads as TGTGCCAGCAGTTTAGAGAGTTGGGGGAGCTCCTACAATGAGCAGTTCTTC. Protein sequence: CASSLESWGSSYNEQFF.